The 10 T cell receptor beta chains below were found in one sample sequenced in a study of cytomegalovirus exposure and HLA in healthy donors. The PCR used 60 Vbeta and 13 Jbeta primers. Method: immunoSEQ multiplex PCR; TCRdb's copy keeps in-frame clones and lacks some. The table has about 140,000 clones, about three quarters seen once. The sample comprised PBMCs. These receptors were obtained from a man between 35 and 55 years old in good health and CMV-seronegative.

The J gene is TRBJ2-3, the V gene TRBV18; 12 nucleotides line up with TRBD2. The ends lost 3 bases at V and 6 bases at J; junction bases unmatched: 4. CDR3 length: 15 residues. The germline V gene encodes CDR1 KGHSH and CDR2 LQKENI. The CDR3 region is CASSPTGTSGDTQYF. The CDR3 DNA sequence: TGTGCCAGCTCACCTACCGGGACTAGCGGGGATACGCAGTATTTT.

A few counts support this clone. The chain combines TRBV5-8 with TRBJ2-5, with 14 bases aligning to TRBD2. V shed 4 bases and J 1 base; nucleotides not matched to a gene: 3. The CDR3 runs 16 residues. Germline CDR1 SGHTS, CDR2 YDEGEE. The CDR3 DNA sequence: TGTGCCAGCAGCCCGGGACTAGCGGGGGCCCAAGAGACCCAGTACTTC. Residues: CASSPGLAGAQETQYF.

This clone was seen a few times. The chain combines TRBV7-6 with TRBJ2-2; 8 bases agree with TRBD1. This CDR3 contains 15 residues. Germline CDR1 reads SGHVS; CDR2 reads FNYEAQ. The V gene end was trimmed by 3 bases and the J gene end by 3 bases; junction bases not matched to a gene: 3. The CDR3 loop is CASSLGTGHTGELFF. The CDR3 nucleotides are TGTGCCAGCAGCTTGGGGACAGGACACACCGGGGAGCTGTTTTTT.

The genes are TRBV28 and TRBJ1-1, with a possible D match to TRBD1 (6 bases). The CDR3 is made up of 13 amino acids. The V gene's germline CDR1 is MDHEN and CDR2 SYDVKM. V was shortened by 5 bases and J by 1 base, with 8 bases between the two germline ends. CDR3 residues: CASSTTGNTEAFF. The CDR3 nucleotides read TGTGCCAGCAGTACGACAGGGAACACTGAAGCTTTCTTT.

The chain uses TRBV28 and TRBJ1-6, with a possible D match to TRBD1 (6 bases). Germline V lookup: CDR1 MDHEN, CDR2 SYDVKM. With 3 bases removed from V and 4 bases from J, the gap between germline ends came to 13 bases. This CDR3 is 16 amino acids long. CDR3 protein: CASSLGAPGYNSPLHF. CDR3 coding DNA: TGTGCCAGCAGTTTGGGGGCGCCGGGATATAATTCACCCCTCCACTTT.

The chain carries TRBV28 and TRBJ2-1; 7 nucleotides align to TRBD1. The CDR3 consists of 23 residues. After removal of 2 bases from V and 0 bases from J, the junction contained 25 bases not matched to a gene. Germline-derived CDR1 and CDR2 are MDHEN and SYDVKM. The CDR3 loop reads CASSLTPSLAPLTGFSSYNEQFF. The CDR3 region has the DNA TGTGCCAGCAGTTTAACCCCAAGTCTTGCTCCCCTGACAGGGTTCAGCTCCTACAATGAGCAGTTCTTC.

This clone was observed a few times. The rearrangement links TRBV30 to TRBJ2-3; 7 bases are shared with TRBD2. V was pared by 0 bases and J by 4 bases, with 4 bases of the junction left unmatched. The CDR3 length is 14 residues. The germline V gene has CDR1 GTSNPN and CDR2 SVGIG (reference sequence). The CDR3 loop is CAWSVQRGADTQYF. The CDR3 bases are TGTGCCTGGAGTGTACAACGGGGGGCAGATACGCAGTATTTT.

This rearrangement joins TRBV2 to TRBJ2-5; D is possibly TRBD2 (6 bases). Trimming shortened V by 7 bases and J by 2 bases, and 14 bases separated the two germline ends. CDR3 length equals 14 residues. The germline V gene encodes CDR1 SNHLY and CDR2 FYNNEI. The CDR3, as DNA: TGTGCCAGCATGAGGAGGGGCGCACAAGAGACCCAGTACTTC. Translated: CASMRRGAQETQYF.

The chain couples TRBV5-4 to TRBJ1-4; D is perhaps TRBD1 (6 bases). V was trimmed by 2 bases and J by 5 bases, leaving 13 bases between them. The CDR3 loop spans 15 amino acids. From germline, CDR1 is SGHNT and CDR2 YYREEE (reference sequence). DNA for the CDR3: TGTGCCAGCAGCTTAGTCCCAGGGGCCAATGAAAAACTGTTTTTT. Translating gives CASSLVPGANEKLFF.

A single count supports this clone. J is TRBJ2-5 and V is TRBV27; D is uncertain. Germline CDR1 MNHEY, CDR2 SMNVEV (reference sequence). The V and J ends lost 5 bases and 1 base respectively, with 14 bases between them. This CDR3 is 15 amino acids long. CDR3 sequence (DNA): TGTGCCAGCAGTGCAAAATTAGTGGTCCAAGAGACCCAGTACTTC. The encoded protein is CASSAKLVVQETQYF.